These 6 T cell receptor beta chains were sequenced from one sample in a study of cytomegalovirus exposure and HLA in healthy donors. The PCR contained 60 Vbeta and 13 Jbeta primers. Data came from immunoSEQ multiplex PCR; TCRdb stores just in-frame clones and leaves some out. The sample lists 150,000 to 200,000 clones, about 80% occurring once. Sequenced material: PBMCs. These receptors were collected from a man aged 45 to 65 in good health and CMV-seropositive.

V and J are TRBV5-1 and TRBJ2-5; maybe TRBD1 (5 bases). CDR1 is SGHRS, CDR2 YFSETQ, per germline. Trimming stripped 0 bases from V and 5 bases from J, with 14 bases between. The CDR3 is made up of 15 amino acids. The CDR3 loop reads CASSLDGAGWETQYF. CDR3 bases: TGCGCCAGCAGCTTGGATGGGGCAGGGTGGGAGACCCAGTACTTC.

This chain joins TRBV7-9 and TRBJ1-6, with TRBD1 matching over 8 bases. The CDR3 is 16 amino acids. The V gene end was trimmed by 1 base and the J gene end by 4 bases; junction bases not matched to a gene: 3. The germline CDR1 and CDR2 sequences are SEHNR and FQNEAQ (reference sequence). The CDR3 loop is CASSLGRTGYNSPLHF. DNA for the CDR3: TGTGCCAGCAGCTTAGGGAGGACAGGGTATAATTCACCCCTCCACTTT.

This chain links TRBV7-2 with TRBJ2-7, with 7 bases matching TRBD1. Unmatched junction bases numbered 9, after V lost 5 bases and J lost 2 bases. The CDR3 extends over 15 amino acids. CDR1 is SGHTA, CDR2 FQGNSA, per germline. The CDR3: CASSNRTGLTYEQYF. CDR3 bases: TGTGCCAGCAGCAACAGGACAGGCCTCACCTACGAGCAGTACTTC.

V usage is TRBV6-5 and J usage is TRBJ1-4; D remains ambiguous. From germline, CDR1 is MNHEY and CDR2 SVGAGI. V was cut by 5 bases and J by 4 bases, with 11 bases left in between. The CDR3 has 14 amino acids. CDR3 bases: TGTGCCAGCAGTAAACTTTCGGGTAATGAAAAACTGTTTTTT. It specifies CASSKLSGNEKLFF.

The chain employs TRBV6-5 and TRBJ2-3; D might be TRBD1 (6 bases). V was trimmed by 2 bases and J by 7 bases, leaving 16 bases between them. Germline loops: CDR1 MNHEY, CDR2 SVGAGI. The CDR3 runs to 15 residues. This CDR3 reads CASSYGSGALYTQYF. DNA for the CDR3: TGTGCCAGCAGTTACGGGTCAGGGGCGTTGTATACGCAGTATTTT.

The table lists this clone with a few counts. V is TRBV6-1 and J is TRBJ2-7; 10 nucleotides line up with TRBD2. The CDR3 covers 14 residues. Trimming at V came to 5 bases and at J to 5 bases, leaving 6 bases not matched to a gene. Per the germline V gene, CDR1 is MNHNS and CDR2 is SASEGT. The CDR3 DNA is TGTGCCAGCAGTCAATTAGCGGGGGGCGACGAGCAGTACTTC. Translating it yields CASSQLAGGDEQYF.